A selection of T cell receptor beta chains follows, all from one sample in a study of shared clonotypes between healthy human individuals. Data came from immunoSEQ multiplex PCR; TCRdb stores just in-frame clones and leaves some out. The table lists 650,000 to 800,000 clones, approximately 90% of them singletons, with 24% in the top ten. Sequenced sample: naive CD8+ T cells sorted from blood. The receptors here all came from a man aged 25-45 years in good health. CDR3s include the opening cysteine and the closing phenylalanine or tryptophan. D genes are given only for firm matches. Part of the rows lack a size; the others show once, few, many or a class for expanded clones.

TRBJ1-2 few - TRBV7-9 CASSLGQNYNYGYTF TGTGCCAGCAGCTTAGGACAGAACTATAACTATGGCTACACCTTC
TRBJ2-3 once TRBD2 TRBV7-3 CASSLAGPTDTQYF TGTGCCAGCAGTCTAGCGGGACCCACAGATACGCAGTATTTT
TRBJ2-1 few TRBD2 TRBV27 CASSSGLAYEQFF TGTGCCAGCAGTTCAGGACTAGCTTATGAGCAGTTCTTC
TRBJ2-2 - - TRBV29-1 CSVEPRTVNTGELFF TGCAGCGTTGAACCTCGGACAGTTAACACCGGGGAGCTGTTTTTT
TRBJ2-2 - - TRBV19 CASSRDGNANTGELFF TGTGCCAGTAGTAGAGACGGGAACGCGAACACCGGGGAGCTGTTTTTT
TRBJ1-5 - - TRBV5-8 CASTDRGLVNQPQHF TGTGCCAGCACCGACCGGGGGCTGGTTAATCAGCCCCAGCATTTT
TRBJ2-3 once - TRBV29-1 CSVEDVTYTDTQYF TGCAGCGTTGAAGATGTTACGTACACAGATACGCAGTATTTT
TRBJ2-1 - - TRBV28 CASSFGGEQFF TGTGCCAGCAGTTTTGGTGGTGAGCAGTTCTTC
TRBJ2-1 - TRBD2 TRBV2 CASSFLAGDENEQFF TGTGCCAGCAGCTTTCTAGCGGGAGATGAGAATGAGCAGTTCTTC
TRBJ1-5 few - TRBV13 CASSLGGPLRQPQHF TGTGCCAGCAGCTTAGGTGGTCCGCTCAGGCAGCCCCAGCATTTT
TRBJ1-5 - - TRBV6-1 CASSGRDVVGQPQHF TGTGCCAGCAGTGGGAGGGACGTTGTGGGTCAGCCCCAGCATTTT
TRBJ2-3 - TRBD2 TRBV28 CASSSPGTSGISSSTDTQYF TGTGCCAGCAGTTCCCCCGGGACTAGCGGCATCTCATCTAGCACAGATACGCAGTATTTT
TRBJ2-7 - TRBD1 TRBV19 CASSILYRGQGLWEQYF TGTGCCAGTAGTATTCTTTATAGGGGACAGGGGCTTTGGGAGCAGTACTTC
TRBJ2-7 - - TRBV7-9 CASSGGRGHEQYF TGTGCCAGCAGCGGCGGACGTGGGCACGAGCAGTACTTC
TRBJ2-3 once - TRBV7-2 CASSLSVSSTIGGPDTQYF TGTGCCAGCAGCTTATCCGTCTCGTCCACGATTGGCGGCCCAGATACGCAGTATTTT
TRBJ2-3 - - TRBV7-2 CASSLIAIHETTDTQYF TGTGCCAGCAGCTTAATCGCCATCCACGAGACCACAGATACGCAGTATTTT
TRBJ1-2 - - TRBV10-2 CASRGFAVGGYTF TGCGCCAGCAGGGGCTTTGCCGTGGGGGGCTACACCTTC
TRBJ2-1 - TRBD1 TRBV25-1 CASSESLGTGLYNEQFF TGTGCCAGCAGTGAGAGCCTCGGGACAGGGCTTTACAATGAGCAGTTCTTC
TRBJ2-7 - - TRBV11-2 CASSLGLSGPYEQYF TGTGCCAGCAGCTTAGGCCTTAGCGGTCCTTACGAGCAGTACTTC
TRBJ2-5 - - TRBV5-4 CASGSWGGETQYF TGTGCCAGCGGGTCCTGGGGAGGAGAGACCCAGTACTTC
TRBJ2-2 once - TRBV7-2 CASSFPGQPGLKTGELFF TGTGCCAGCAGCTTCCCGGGACAGCCGGGACTTAAAACCGGGGAGCTGTTTTTT
TRBJ1-2 few - TRBV5-4 CASSLGQNGYTF TGTGCCAGCAGCTTGGGACAGAATGGCTACACCTTC
TRBJ2-2 - - TRBV4-3 CASSHEGGTGELFF TGCGCCAGCAGCCATGAAGGGGGAACCGGGGAGCTGTTTTTT
TRBJ2-7 - TRBD2 TRBV13 CASSFGSGRESYEQYF TGTGCCAGCAGCTTTGGAAGCGGGAGGGAGTCCTACGAGCAGTACTTC
TRBJ2-1 - - TRBV27 CASSQQGYSPYNEQFF TGTGCCAGCAGTCAACAGGGATATTCACCCTACAATGAGCAGTTCTTC
TRBJ1-5 - TRBD1 TRBV7-9 CASSPQGSQPQHF TGTGCCAGCAGCCCACAGGGGTCTCAGCCCCAGCATTTT
TRBJ2-7 - - TRBV7-8 CASSLQLRLYEQYF TGTGCCAGCAGCTTACAGCTGCGATTATACGAGCAGTACTTC
TRBJ2-5 - - TRBV7-9 CASSEPRDETQYF TGTGCCAGCAGCGAGCCGCGGGACGAGACCCAGTACTTC
TRBJ2-5 - - TRBV7-9 CASSLGRQTQYF TGTGCCAGCAGCTTAGGTCGCCAGACCCAGTACTTC
TRBJ2-1 - TRBD2 TRBV29-1 CSVEGGRALSYNEQFF TGCAGCGTTGAAGGCGGGAGGGCCTTATCCTACAATGAGCAGTTCTTC
TRBJ2-5 - - TRBV27 CASSFAGKVETQYF TGTGCCAGCAGTTTTGCCGGGAAGGTAGAGACCCAGTACTTC
TRBJ2-3 once TRBD2 TRBV18 CASSPRGLAGPPDTQYF TGTGCCAGCTCACCTCGAGGCCTAGCGGGACCCCCCGATACGCAGTATTTT
TRBJ2-1 - - TRBV6-4 CASSEARDGSNEQFF TGTGCCAGCAGTGAGGCCCGGGACGGCAGCAATGAGCAGTTCTTC
TRBJ1-3 once - TRBV27 CASSLSGGFNWAGNTIYF TGTGCCAGCAGTTTATCGGGCGGGTTTAATTGGGCTGGAAACACCATATATTTT
TRBJ2-2 - - TRBV6-5 CASSYSNGGSGELFF TGTGCCAGCAGTTACTCGAACGGGGGCTCCGGGGAGCTGTTTTTT
TRBJ2-3 - - TRBV9 CASSVEATDTQYF TGTGCCAGCAGCGTAGAGGCCACAGATACGCAGTATTTT
TRBJ2-3 - TRBD2 TRBV5-1 CASNEAGVRGTQYF TGCGCCAGCAACGAAGCGGGAGTGCGAGGTACGCAGTATTTT
TRBJ2-2 - - TRBV7-9 CASPSSGVPGELFF TGTGCCAGCCCCTCATCAGGTGTCCCCGGGGAGCTGTTTTTT
TRBJ2-3 - - TRBV27 CASSPGPFPQDTQYF TGTGCCAGCAGTCCGGGGCCTTTCCCGCAAGATACGCAGTATTTT
TRBJ1-1 - - TRBV15 CATSRAHDRMNTEAFF TGTGCCACCAGCAGAGCCCACGACAGAATGAACACTGAAGCTTTCTTT
TRBJ2-3 - - TRBV2 CASIPGDSTDTQYF TGTGCCAGCATTCCGGGTGATTCCACAGATACGCAGTATTTT
TRBJ2-1 - TRBD2 TRBV29-1 CSVTSGATSGLDNEQFF TGCAGCGTGACCTCAGGGGCCACTAGCGGGTTAGACAATGAGCAGTTCTTC
TRBJ2-3 - - TRBV4-1 CASLSTDTQYF TGCGCCAGCCTCTCGACAGATACGCAGTATTTT
TRBJ2-5 - TRBD2 TRBV28 CASSSFVVGRAQETQYF TGTGCCAGCAGTTCATTCGTTGTCGGGAGGGCCCAAGAGACCCAGTACTTC
TRBJ2-7 - - TRBV27 CASSLQLPGQRGGNRYEQYF TGTGCCAGCAGTTTACAGTTGCCGGGACAGAGGGGAGGTAATCGCTACGAGCAGTACTTC
TRBJ2-7 once TRBD1 TRBV29-1 CSVEDQTGITYEQYF TGCAGCGTTGAGGATCAGACAGGGATTACCTACGAGCAGTACTTC
TRBJ2-3 - TRBD2 TRBV29-1 CSVEALESSGPFPDTQYF TGCAGCGTTGAAGCCCTCGAATCTAGCGGCCCTTTTCCCGATACGCAGTATTTT
TRBJ2-7 - - TRBV11-2 CASSSHLGTYEQYF TGTGCCAGCAGCTCCCACCTTGGGACCTACGAGCAGTACTTC
TRBJ2-1 - - TRBV14 CASSHPLSWHEQFF TGTGCCAGCAGCCACCCGCTCTCATGGCATGAGCAGTTCTTC
TRBJ1-2 - - TRBV7-9 CASSLSTGQHKGGYTF TGTGCCAGCAGCTTATCGACTGGACAGCACAAAGGGGGCTACACCTTC
TRBJ2-7 once - TRBV7-9 CASSLAGPQREYEQYF TGTGCCAGCAGCTTAGCCGGGCCTCAACGGGAGTACGAGCAGTACTTC
TRBJ2-3 - - TRBV7-6 CASSLWGETDTQYF TGTGCCAGCAGCTTATGGGGGGAGACTGATACGCAGTATTTT
TRBJ2-3 - - TRBV7-6 CASSQGGGTDTQYF TGTGCCAGCAGCCAAGGGGGTGGCACAGATACGCAGTATTTT
TRBJ2-5 - - TRBV27 CASSLFLGGETQYF TGTGCCAGCAGTTTATTCCTGGGGGGCGAGACCCAGTACTTC
TRBJ2-7 - TRBD2 TRBV6-5 CASSPSGGPYEQYF TGTGCCAGCAGTCCCTCGGGGGGGCCCTACGAGCAGTACTTC
TRBJ2-3 - - TRBV7-6 CASSLGDKDTQYF TGTGCCAGCAGCTTAGGGGACAAGGATACGCAGTATTTT
TRBJ2-7 - TRBD1 TRBV7-6 CASSFGQGYEQYF TGTGCCAGCAGCTTCGGACAGGGCTACGAGCAGTACTTC
TRBJ2-5 - TRBD1 TRBV7-9 CASSLGGTGHQETQYF TGTGCCAGCAGCTTAGGGGGGACAGGCCACCAAGAGACCCAGTACTTC
TRBJ2-7 - - TRBV7-8 CASSPRGTYEQYF TGTGCCAGCAGCCCACGAGGGACCTACGAGCAGTACTTC